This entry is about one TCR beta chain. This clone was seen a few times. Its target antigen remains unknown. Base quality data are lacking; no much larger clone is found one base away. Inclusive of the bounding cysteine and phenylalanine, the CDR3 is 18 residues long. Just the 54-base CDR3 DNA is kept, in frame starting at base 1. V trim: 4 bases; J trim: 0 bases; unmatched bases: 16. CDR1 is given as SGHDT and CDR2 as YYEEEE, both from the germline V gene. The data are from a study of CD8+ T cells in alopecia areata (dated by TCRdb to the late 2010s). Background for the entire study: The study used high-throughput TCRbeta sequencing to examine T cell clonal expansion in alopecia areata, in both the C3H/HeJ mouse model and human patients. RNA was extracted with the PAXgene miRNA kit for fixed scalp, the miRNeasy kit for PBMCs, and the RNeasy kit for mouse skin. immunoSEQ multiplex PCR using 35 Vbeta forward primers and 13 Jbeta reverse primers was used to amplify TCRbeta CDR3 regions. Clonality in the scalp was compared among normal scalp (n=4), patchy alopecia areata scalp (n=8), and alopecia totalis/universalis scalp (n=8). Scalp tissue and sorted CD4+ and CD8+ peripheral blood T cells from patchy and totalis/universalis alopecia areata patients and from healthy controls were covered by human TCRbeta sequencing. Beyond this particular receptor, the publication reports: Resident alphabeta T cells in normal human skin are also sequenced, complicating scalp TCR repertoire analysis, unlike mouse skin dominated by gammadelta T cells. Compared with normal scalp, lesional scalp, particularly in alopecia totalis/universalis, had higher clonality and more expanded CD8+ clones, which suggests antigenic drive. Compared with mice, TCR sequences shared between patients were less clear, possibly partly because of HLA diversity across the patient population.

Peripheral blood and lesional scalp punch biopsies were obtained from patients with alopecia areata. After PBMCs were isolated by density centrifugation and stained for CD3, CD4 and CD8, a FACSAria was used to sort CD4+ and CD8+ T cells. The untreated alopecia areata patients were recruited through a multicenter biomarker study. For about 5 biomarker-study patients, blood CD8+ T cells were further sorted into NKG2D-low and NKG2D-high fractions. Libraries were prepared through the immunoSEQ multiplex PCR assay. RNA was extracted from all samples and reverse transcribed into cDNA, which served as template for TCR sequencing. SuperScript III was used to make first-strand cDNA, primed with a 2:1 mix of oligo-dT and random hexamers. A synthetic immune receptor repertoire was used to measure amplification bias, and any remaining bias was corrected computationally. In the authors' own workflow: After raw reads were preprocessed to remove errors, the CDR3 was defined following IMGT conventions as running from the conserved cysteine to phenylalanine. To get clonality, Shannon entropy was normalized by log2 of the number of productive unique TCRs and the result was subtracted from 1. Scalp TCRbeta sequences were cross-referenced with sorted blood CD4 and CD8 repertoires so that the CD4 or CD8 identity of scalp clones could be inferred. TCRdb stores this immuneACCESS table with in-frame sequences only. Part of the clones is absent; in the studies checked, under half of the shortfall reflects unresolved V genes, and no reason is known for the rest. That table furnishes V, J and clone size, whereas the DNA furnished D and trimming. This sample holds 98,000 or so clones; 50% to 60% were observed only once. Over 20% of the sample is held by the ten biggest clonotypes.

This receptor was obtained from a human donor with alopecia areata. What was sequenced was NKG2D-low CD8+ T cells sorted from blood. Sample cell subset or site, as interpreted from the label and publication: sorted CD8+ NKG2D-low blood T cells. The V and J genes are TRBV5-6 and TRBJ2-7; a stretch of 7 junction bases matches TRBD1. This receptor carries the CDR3 CASSPISTTGLSSYEQYF. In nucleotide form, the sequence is TGTGCCAGCAGCCCCATTTCGACGACAGGGCTCAGCTCCTACGAGCAGTACTTC.